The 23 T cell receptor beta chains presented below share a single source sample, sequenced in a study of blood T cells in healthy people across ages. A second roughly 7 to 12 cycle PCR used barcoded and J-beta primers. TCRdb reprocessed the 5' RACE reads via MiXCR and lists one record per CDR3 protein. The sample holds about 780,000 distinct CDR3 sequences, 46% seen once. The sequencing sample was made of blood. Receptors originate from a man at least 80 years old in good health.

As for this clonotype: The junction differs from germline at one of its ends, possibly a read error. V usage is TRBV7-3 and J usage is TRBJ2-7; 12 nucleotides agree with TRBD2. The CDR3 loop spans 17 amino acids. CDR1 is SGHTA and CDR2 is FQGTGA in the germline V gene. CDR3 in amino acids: CASRLNKGLAGPGEQYF. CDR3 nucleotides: TGTGCCAGCAGGTTAAACAAGGGACTAGCGGGCCCTGGGGAGCAGTACTTC.

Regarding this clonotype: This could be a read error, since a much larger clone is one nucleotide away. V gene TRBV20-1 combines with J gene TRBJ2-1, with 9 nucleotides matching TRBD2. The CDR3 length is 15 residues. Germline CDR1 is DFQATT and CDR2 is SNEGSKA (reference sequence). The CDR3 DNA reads TGCAGTGCTAGCAAGCGGGGGGACTCCTACAATGGGCAGTTCTTC. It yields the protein CSASKRGDSYNGQFF.

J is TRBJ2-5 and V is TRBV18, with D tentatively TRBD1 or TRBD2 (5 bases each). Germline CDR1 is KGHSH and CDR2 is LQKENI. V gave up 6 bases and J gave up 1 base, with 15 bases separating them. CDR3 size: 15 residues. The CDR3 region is CASSPIGTPQETQYF. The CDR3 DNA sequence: TGTGCCAGCTCGCCGATCGGGACGCCCCAAGAGACCCAGTACTTC.

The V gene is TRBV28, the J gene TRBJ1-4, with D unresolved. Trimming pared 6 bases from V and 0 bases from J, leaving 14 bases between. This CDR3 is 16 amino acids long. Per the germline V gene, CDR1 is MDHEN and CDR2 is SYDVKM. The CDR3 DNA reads TGTGCCAGCAGCCCCGCGGTCGGATCAACTAATGAAAAACTGTTTTTT. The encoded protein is CASSPAVGSTNEKLFF.

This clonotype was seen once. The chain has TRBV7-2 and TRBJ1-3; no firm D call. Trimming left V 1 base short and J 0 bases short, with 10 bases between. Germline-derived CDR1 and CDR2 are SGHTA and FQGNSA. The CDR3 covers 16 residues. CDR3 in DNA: TGTGCCAGCAGCTTAGAGACTGCAGTCTCTGGAAACACCATATATTTT. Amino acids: CASSLETAVSGNTIYF.

CDR3 sequence reads: CASSTGTAGSYEQYF. The CDR3 DNA is TGCGCCAGCAGTACCGGGACAGCAGGCTCCTACGAGCAGTACTTC. The genes are TRBV5-1 and TRBJ2-7; 7 bases are shared with TRBD1. Losses at the gene ends were 5 bases for V and 0 bases for J; bases not matched to a gene: 8. The CDR3 runs to 15 residues. Germline V lookup: CDR1 SGHRS, CDR2 YFSETQ.

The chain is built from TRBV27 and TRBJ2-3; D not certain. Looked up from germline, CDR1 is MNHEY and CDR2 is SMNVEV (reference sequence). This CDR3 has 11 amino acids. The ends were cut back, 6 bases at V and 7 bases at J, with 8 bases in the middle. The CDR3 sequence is CASRGINTQYF. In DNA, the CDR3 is TGTGCCAGCAGGGGGATCAATACGCAGTATTTT.

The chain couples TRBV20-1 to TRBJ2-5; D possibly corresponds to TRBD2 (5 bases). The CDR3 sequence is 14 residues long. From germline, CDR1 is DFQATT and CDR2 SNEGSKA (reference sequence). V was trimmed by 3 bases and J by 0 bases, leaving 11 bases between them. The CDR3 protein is CSASSAANQETQYF. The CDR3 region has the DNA TGCAGTGCTAGTTCAGCGGCCAACCAAGAGACCCAGTACTTC.

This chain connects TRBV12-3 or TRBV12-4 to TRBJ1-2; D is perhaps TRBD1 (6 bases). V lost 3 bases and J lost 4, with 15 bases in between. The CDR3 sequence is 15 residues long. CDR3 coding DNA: TGTGCCAGCAGTTTTGAAGGGCAGGGGATCTATGGCTACACCTTC. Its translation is CASSFEGQGIYGYTF.

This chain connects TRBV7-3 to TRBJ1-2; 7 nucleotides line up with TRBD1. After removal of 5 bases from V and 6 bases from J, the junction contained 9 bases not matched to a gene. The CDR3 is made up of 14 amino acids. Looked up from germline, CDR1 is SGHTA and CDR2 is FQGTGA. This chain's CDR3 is CASSPGGSMDGYTF. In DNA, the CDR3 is TGTGCCAGCAGCCCAGGGGGAAGTATGGATGGCTACACCTTC.

CDR3 DNA sequence: TGTGCCAGCAGCATGACCACCTACAATGAGCAGTTCTTC. It encodes CASSMTTYNEQFF. The genes are TRBV7-3 and TRBJ2-1; D uncertain. Germline CDR1 and CDR2: SGHTA and FQGTGA. Deletions cut 5 bases from V and 2 bases from J, with 7 bases between. The CDR3 length is 13 residues.

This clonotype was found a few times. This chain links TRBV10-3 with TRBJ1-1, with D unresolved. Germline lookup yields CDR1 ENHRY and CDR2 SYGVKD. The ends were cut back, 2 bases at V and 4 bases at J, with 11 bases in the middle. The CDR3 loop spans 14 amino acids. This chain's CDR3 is CAISENGEGTEAFF. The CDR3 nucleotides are TGTGCCATCAGTGAGAACGGGGAGGGCACTGAAGCTTTCTTT.

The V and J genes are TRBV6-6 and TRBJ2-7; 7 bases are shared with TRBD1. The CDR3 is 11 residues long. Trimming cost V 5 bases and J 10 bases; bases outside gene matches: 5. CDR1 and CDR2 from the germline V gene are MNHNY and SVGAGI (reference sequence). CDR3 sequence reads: CASSEGQLQYF. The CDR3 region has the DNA TGTGCCAGCAGTGAGGGACAGCTACAGTACTTC.

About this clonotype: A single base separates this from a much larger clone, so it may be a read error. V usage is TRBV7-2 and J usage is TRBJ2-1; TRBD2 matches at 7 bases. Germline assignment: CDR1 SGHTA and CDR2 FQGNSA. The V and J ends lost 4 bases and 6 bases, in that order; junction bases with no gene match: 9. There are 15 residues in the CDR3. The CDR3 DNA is TGTGCCAGCAGCTCGAACCTCGGGGAGGGCAATGAGCAGTTCTTC. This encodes CASSSNLGEGNEQFF.

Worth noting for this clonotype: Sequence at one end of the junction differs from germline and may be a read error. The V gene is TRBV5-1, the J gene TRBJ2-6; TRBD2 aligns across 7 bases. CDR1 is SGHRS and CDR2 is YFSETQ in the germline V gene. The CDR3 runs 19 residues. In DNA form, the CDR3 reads TGCGCCAGCAGCTTGGCCAGTTTAGGGAGGGACTCTGGGGCCAACGTCCTGCCTTTC. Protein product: CASSLASLGRDSGANVLPF.

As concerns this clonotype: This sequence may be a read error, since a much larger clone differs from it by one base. CDR3 DNA: TGTGCCAGCAGCGGGACTCTGGGCGGGGGGACCCAGTACTTC. Its translation: CASSGTLGGGTQYF. The J gene is TRBJ2-5, the V gene TRBV12-3 or TRBV12-4; 7 bases are shared with TRBD2. The CDR3 contains 14 residues. The V and J ends lost 6 bases and 7 bases, in that order; junction bases with no gene match: 11.

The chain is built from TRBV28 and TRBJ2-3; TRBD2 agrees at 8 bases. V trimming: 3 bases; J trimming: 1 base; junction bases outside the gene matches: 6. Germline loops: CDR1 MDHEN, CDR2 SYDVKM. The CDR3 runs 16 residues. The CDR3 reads CASSLVGRAGTDTQYF. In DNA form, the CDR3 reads TGTGCCAGCAGTTTGGTCGGGAGGGCCGGCACAGATACGCAGTATTTT.

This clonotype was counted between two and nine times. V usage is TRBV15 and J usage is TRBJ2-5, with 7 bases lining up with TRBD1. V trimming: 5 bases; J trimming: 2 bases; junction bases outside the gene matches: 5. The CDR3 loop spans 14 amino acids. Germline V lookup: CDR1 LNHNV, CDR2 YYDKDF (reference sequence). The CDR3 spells CATSARTGQETQYF. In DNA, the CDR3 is TGTGCCACCAGCGCCCGGACAGGTCAAGAGACCCAGTACTTC.

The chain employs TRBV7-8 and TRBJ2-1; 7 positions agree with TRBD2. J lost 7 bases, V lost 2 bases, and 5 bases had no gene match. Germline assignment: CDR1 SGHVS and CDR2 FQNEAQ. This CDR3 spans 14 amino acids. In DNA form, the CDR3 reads TGTGCCAGCAGCTTACTAGCGGTGGGGAATGAGCAGTTCTTC. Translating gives CASSLLAVGNEQFF.

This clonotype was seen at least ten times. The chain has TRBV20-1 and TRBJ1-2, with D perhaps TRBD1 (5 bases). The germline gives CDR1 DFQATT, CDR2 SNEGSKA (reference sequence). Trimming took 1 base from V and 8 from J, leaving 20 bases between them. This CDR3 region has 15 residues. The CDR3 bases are TGCAGTGCTAGAGGAACAGGCCCCGGAGAGGGAGGCTACACCTTC. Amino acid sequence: CSARGTGPGEGGYTF.

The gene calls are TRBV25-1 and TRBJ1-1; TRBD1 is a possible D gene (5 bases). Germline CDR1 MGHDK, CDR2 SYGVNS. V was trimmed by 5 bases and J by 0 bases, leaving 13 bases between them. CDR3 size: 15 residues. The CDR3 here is CASSRLVGLNTEAFF. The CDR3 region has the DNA TGTGCCAGCAGTAGGTTGGTGGGACTGAACACTGAAGCTTTCTTT.

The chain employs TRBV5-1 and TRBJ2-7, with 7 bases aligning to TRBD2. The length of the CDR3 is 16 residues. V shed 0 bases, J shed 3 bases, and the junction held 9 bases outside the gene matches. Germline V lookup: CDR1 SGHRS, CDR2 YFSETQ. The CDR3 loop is CASSLAPAGVGYEQYF. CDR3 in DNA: TGCGCCAGCAGCTTGGCTCCGGCGGGAGTAGGCTACGAGCAGTACTTC.

CDR3 DNA sequence: TGTGCCAGCAGTTTCCTTAGCGGGACGCTTTATAACGAGCAGTACTTC. Translation: CASSFLSGTLYNEQYF. The V call is TRBV28, the J call TRBJ2-7, with 8 positions matching TRBD2. CDR3 size: 16 residues. Looked up from germline, CDR1 is MDHEN and CDR2 is SYDVKM. V lost 3 bases, J lost 5 bases, and 12 bases stayed unmatched.